This TCR beta chain derives from a study of blood T cell repertoires in COVID-19. Study context: Samples representing acute and convalescent COVID-19 were sourced from the United States, Italy and Spain.

Participant ages covered about 18 to 90 years across 24 US areas. Membership in each cohort depended on participant-reported clinical history. Per the authors' pipeline: It was from reference gene primer amplification that nucleated cell counts were estimated. Libraries were prepared by immunoSEQ multiplex PCR; TCRdb keeps only in-frame clonotypes and omits some of them. From that table come the V and J calls and clone size; the DNA was used to work out D and trimming. The sample includes 130,000 to 150,000 clones, more than 75% of them seen just once. Input material: PBMCs or T cells enriched from blood (not recorded which). This TCR came from a woman aged 25 to 39 with acute COVID-19.

DNA for the CDR3: TGCGCCAGCAGCCAAGGGACAGGGAGCCAAGAGACCCAGTACTTC. Amino acids: CASSQGTGSQETQYF. The V and J genes are TRBV4-3 and TRBJ2-5; 8 nucleotides align to TRBD1. CDR1 is LGHNA and CDR2 is YSLEER in the germline V gene. V lost 1 base, J lost 1 base, and 2 bases stayed unmatched. This CDR3 region has 15 residues.